The source of this TCR beta chain is a study of neurological immune-mediated disorders. In its sample, this clonotype was seen many times. Its specificity is not known. The study built sorted libraries from around 940,000 CD4+ or CD8+ T cells. It was by 5'RACE with 10-nucleotide random UMIs that the cDNA was made. TCRdb passed the 5' RACE reads through MiXCR, listing each CDR3 protein once. The sample lists about 54,000 distinct CDR3 sequences, about 4% occurring once. Regarding the study as a whole: One related-CDR3 cluster, identified by phylogenetic grouping, held the repertoires of 18 of 34 multiple sclerosis patients and was a possible signature. None of the CDR3 amino acid sequences of expanded clones recurred across subjects, suggesting private repertoires in all groups.

Sequencing input: CD4+ T cells from blood. This receptor was taken from a woman in her thirties or forties with multiple sclerosis.

The CDR3 nucleotides read TGCGCCAGCAGCTCGTCAAGCGGGGGGGCTCTCAGTGAGCAGTTCTTC. This translates into CASSSSSGGALSEQFF. The chain joins TRBV5-1 to TRBJ2-1; 10 bases fit TRBD2. Germline V gene lookup returns CDR1 SGHRS and CDR2 YFSETQ. With 3 bases clipped from V and 9 bases from J, the junction kept 12 bases outside the gene matches. The CDR3 loop spans 16 amino acids.